A single sample is the source of the 28 T cell receptor beta chains below, sequenced in a study of blood T cell repertoires in COVID-19. Profiling relied on immunoSEQ multiplex PCR, and the TCRdb table lists in-frame clones only, not all of them. The sample comprises nearly 35,000 clones, almost 80% of which are singletons, and roughly 7.5% rests with the top ten. Sequenced input: peripheral blood. Receptor source: a woman aged 55-70 years with acute or convalescent COVID-19.

DNA for the CDR3: TGTGCCAGTTCCCAACGGGGTGACACCGGGGAGCTGTTTTTT. Protein: CASSQRGDTGELFF. The V call is TRBV2, the J call TRBJ2-2, with TRBD2 as a possible D gene (5 bases). Per the germline V gene, CDR1 is SNHLY and CDR2 is FYNNEI. V was shortened by 9 bases and J by 3 bases, with 14 bases between the two germline ends. CDR3 length: 14 amino acids.

The chain couples TRBV7-9 to TRBJ2-1; the match to TRBD2 covers 9 bases. V was clipped by 4 bases and J by 7 bases; unmatched bases: 11. There are 16 residues in the CDR3. The germline V gene encodes CDR1 SEHNR and CDR2 FQNEAQ (reference sequence). The CDR3 region is CASSSRAGGRVNEQFF. The CDR3 DNA is TGTGCCAGCAGCTCAAGAGCGGGGGGCCGGGTGAATGAGCAGTTCTTC.

The V and J genes are TRBV12-3 or TRBV12-4 and TRBJ1-2; 7 bases agree with TRBD1. J lost 5 bases, V lost 5 bases, and 5 bases had no gene match. The CDR3 has 13 amino acids. The CDR3 loop is CASSTGERYGYTF. The CDR3 coding sequence is TGTGCCAGCAGTACAGGGGAGAGGTATGGCTACACCTTC.

The chain recombines TRBV2 with TRBJ1-1; D uncertain. The CDR3 extends over 13 amino acids. V was trimmed by 4 bases and J by 1 base, leaving 7 bases between them. The germline CDR1 and CDR2 sequences are SNHLY and FYNNEI. CDR3 DNA sequence: TGTGCCAGCAGTGCGCTCGGGAACACTGAAGCTTTCTTT. This translates into CASSALGNTEAFF.

The gene calls are TRBV6-5 and TRBJ2-2, with TRBD1 matching over 10 bases. Germline assignment: CDR1 MNHEY and CDR2 SVGAGI. V shed 2 bases, J shed 7 bases, and the junction held 4 bases outside the gene matches. The CDR3 is made up of 15 amino acids. This CDR3 reads CASSYGTGVVGELFF. The DNA of the CDR3 is TGTGCCAGCAGTTACGGGACAGGGGTGGTCGGGGAGCTGTTTTTT.

This chain joins TRBV6-4 and TRBJ2-3, with 13 bases matching TRBD2. The ends lost 6 bases at V and 3 bases at J; junction bases unmatched: 3. Germline-derived CDR1 and CDR2 are MRHNA and SNTAGT. CDR3 length: 15 amino acids. CDR3 region: CASSETSGGTDTQYF. As DNA, the CDR3 is TGTGCCAGCAGCGAGACTAGCGGGGGGACAGATACGCAGTATTTT.

The gene calls are TRBV7-6 and TRBJ1-1; 7 nucleotides agree with TRBD1. The CDR3 extends over 14 amino acids. V was clipped by 4 bases and J by 7 bases; unmatched bases: 9. Germline CDR1 is SGHVS and CDR2 is FNYEAQ. This CDR3 is CASSSGTTGVEAFF. The DNA of the CDR3 is TGTGCCAGCAGCTCAGGAACCACAGGGGTTGAAGCTTTCTTT.

J is TRBJ1-4 and V is TRBV9; weak D call: TRBD1 (6 bases). V lost 1 base and J lost 2, with 21 bases in between. This CDR3 is 19 amino acids long. Germline V CDR1 and CDR2: SGDLS, YYNGEE. CDR3 sequence: CASSVSRPTGKNTNEKLFF. CDR3 bases: TGTGCCAGCAGCGTAAGTAGGCCCACAGGGAAAAACACTAATGAAAAACTGTTTTTT.

V gene TRBV5-5 combines with J gene TRBJ2-1; D is possibly TRBD1 (5 bases). The ends were cut back, 0 bases at V and 5 bases at J, with 15 bases in the middle. Germline values: CDR1 SGHKS, CDR2 YYEKEE (reference sequence). This CDR3 region has 16 residues. The CDR3 loop reads CASSLARRGYDNEQFF. The CDR3 region has the DNA TGTGCCAGCAGCTTGGCGCGAAGGGGCTATGACAATGAGCAGTTCTTC.

The chain is built from TRBV28 and TRBJ2-5, with D tentatively TRBD1 (6 bases). This CDR3 spans 15 amino acids. Per the germline V gene, CDR1 is MDHEN and CDR2 is SYDVKM. The ends were cut back, 7 bases at V and 5 bases at J, with 20 bases in the middle. The CDR3 region has the DNA TGTGCCAGCACCGGGACATCCTTTAGTTTTGAGACCCAGTACTTC. It yields the protein CASTGTSFSFETQYF. Supplemented by reference TRBV28 and TRBJ2-5, the full variable domain reads DVKVTQSSRYLVKRTGEKVFLECVQDMDHENMFWYRQDPGLGLRLIYFSYDVKMKEKGDIPEGYSVSREKKERFSLILESASTNQTSMYLCASTGTSFSFETQYFGPGTRLLVL.

This clone was counted a few times. The V and J genes are TRBV11-3 and TRBJ1-2; 7 positions agree with TRBD1. CDR1 and CDR2 from the germline V gene are SGHNT and YENEEA. J gave up 4 bases and V 2 bases, and 4 bases lay outside the gene matches. The CDR3 consists of 14 residues. CDR3 DNA: TGTGCCAGCAGCTTAAGGGACAGCTCCTATGGCTACACCTTC. Translating it yields CASSLRDSSYGYTF.

This sequence joins TRBV7-8 and TRBJ1-3; 9 positions agree with TRBD1. V lost 0 bases to trimming and J lost 2 bases; unmatched junction nucleotides: 5. CDR3 length: 17 residues. The germline CDR1 and CDR2 sequences are SGHVS and FQNEAQ. The CDR3: CASSLAPGQGTGNTIYF. DNA for the CDR3: TGTGCCAGCAGCTTAGCCCCGGGACAGGGAACTGGAAACACCATATATTTT.

This clone showed up just once. The rearrangement joins TRBV2 to TRBJ2-7, with 8 bases identical to TRBD1. V trimming: 6 bases; J trimming: 6 bases; junction bases outside the gene matches: 7. Germline V gene data show CDR1 as SNHLY and CDR2 as FYNNEI. This CDR3 is built from 13 residues. CDR3 sequence: CASRGAGGFEQYF. The CDR3 DNA reads TGTGCCAGCAGGGGGGCAGGGGGCTTCGAGCAGTACTTC.

The J gene is TRBJ2-7, the V gene TRBV19; D might be TRBD2 (6 bases). V was trimmed by 4 bases and J by 9 bases, leaving 10 bases between them. This CDR3 has 11 amino acids. Germline V lookup: CDR1 LNHDA, CDR2 SQIVND (reference sequence). The CDR3 is CASSNGGWQYF. CDR3 nucleotides: TGTGCCAGTAGTAACGGGGGATGGCAGTACTTC.

V is TRBV2 and J is TRBJ1-1; 7 nucleotides match TRBD1. The germline V gene has CDR1 SNHLY and CDR2 FYNNEI. The CDR3 is made up of 14 amino acids. The trim removed 3 bases at V and 0 bases at J, leaving 1 base unmatched. CDR3 sequence reads: CASSEGQLNTEAFF. The CDR3 bases are TGTGCCAGCAGTGAGGGACAGCTGAACACTGAAGCTTTCTTT.

The V call is TRBV3-1 (or the pseudogene TRBV3-2), the J call TRBJ1-2; a possible D gene is TRBD1 (5 bases). Trimming took off 4 bases at V and 3 bases at J, with 12 bases between the two ends. The CDR3 covers 14 residues. CDR1 and CDR2 (germline): LGHDT, YNNKEL (reference sequence). The CDR3 DNA reads as TGTGCCAGCAGCCCCGGGGGGGAGTACTATGGCTACACCTTC. Translation gives CASSPGGEYYGYTF.

This clone has only a few counts. Other DNA sequences of this sample code for an identical CDR3. V and J are TRBV11-2 and TRBJ1-2; possibly TRBD1 for D (5 bases). CDR3 length: 13 amino acids. The V and J ends lost 5 bases and 2 bases respectively, with 9 bases between them. The germline V gene encodes CDR1 SGHAT and CDR2 FQNNGV. CDR3 loop: CASSPGGNYGYTF. The CDR3 nucleotides read TGTGCCAGCAGCCCTGGGGGGAACTATGGCTACACCTTC. The full variable domain, rest sourced from reference TRBV11-2 and TRBJ1-2, is EAGVAQSPRYKIIEKRQSVAFWCNPISGHATLYWYQQILGQGPKLLIQFQNNGVVDDSQLPKDRFSAERLKGVDSTLKIQPAKLEDSAVYLCASSPGGNYGYTFGSGTRLTVV.

The sample holds a few counts of this clone. The genes are TRBV3-1 (or the pseudogene TRBV3-2) and TRBJ1-2, with 9 bases that match TRBD1. Germline V gene lookup returns CDR1 LGHDT and CDR2 YNNKEL (reference sequence). The CDR3 has 13 amino acids. V lost 4 bases and J lost 7; bases outside the gene matches: 4. The CDR3 coding sequence is TGTGCCAGCAGCCTTCTGACAGGGGGTGGCTACACCTTC. It yields the protein CASSLLTGGGYTF.

This sequence joins TRBV10-3 and TRBJ1-5; D is perhaps TRBD1 (5 bases). The CDR3 spans 12 residues. Germline loops: CDR1 ENHRY, CDR2 SYGVKD. V was cut by 8 bases and J by 2 bases, with 7 bases left in between. CDR3 in DNA: TGTGCCATCGGCAGGGGCAATCAGCCCCAGCATTTT. Protein product: CAIGRGNQPQHF.

V gene TRBV2 combines with J gene TRBJ2-7, with 7 nucleotides matching TRBD2. CDR1 and CDR2 (germline): SNHLY, FYNNEI. V was clipped by 6 bases and J by 1 base; unmatched bases: 9. The CDR3 contains 15 residues. The CDR3 DNA follows: TGTGCCAGCAGGGACCAGGGAGGGAGGTCCTACGAGCAGTACTTC. It is translated as CASRDQGGRSYEQYF.

This chain joins TRBV25-1 and TRBJ1-6; 9 nucleotides line up with TRBD1. This CDR3 has 18 amino acids. V shed 6 bases and J 2 bases; nucleotides not matched to a gene: 11. Germline lookup yields CDR1 MGHDK and CDR2 SYGVNS. The CDR3 DNA reads as TGTGCCAGCAGGGGCCCGGGACAGGGAAGGCCCTATAATTCACCCCTCCACTTT. This encodes CASRGPGQGRPYNSPLHF. Drawing the rest from reference TRBV25-1 and TRBJ1-6, the complete variable domain is EADIYQTPRYLVIGTGKKITLECSQTMGHDKMYWYQQDPGMELHLIHYSYGVNSTEKGDLSSESTVSRIRTEHFPLTLESARPSHTSQYLCASRGPGQGRPYNSPLHFGNGTRLTVT.

The chain joins TRBV4-2 to TRBJ1-1; 7 bases fit TRBD1. Germline trimming cut 3 bases from V and 4 bases from J; bases unmatched to any gene: 11. Looked up from germline, CDR1 is LGHNA and CDR2 is YNFKEQ. This CDR3 spans 16 amino acids. The CDR3 here is CASSQAAGTVATEAFF. DNA for the CDR3: TGTGCCAGCAGCCAGGCAGCCGGGACAGTGGCCACTGAAGCTTTCTTT.

The rearrangement uses TRBV7-3 and TRBJ2-3, with 7 bases lining up with TRBD2. V was clipped by 1 base and J by 5 bases; unmatched bases: 6. Germline-derived CDR1 and CDR2 are SGHTA and FQGTGA. The CDR3 is 15 residues long. The CDR3, as DNA: TGTGCCAGCAGCTTAATGGGAGGGCGAGGAGATACGCAGTATTTT. Amino acid sequence: CASSLMGGRGDTQYF.

This clone was observed a single time. V gene TRBV19 combines with J gene TRBJ1-2; D possibly corresponds to TRBD1 (6 bases). CDR1 and CDR2 from the germline V gene are LNHDA and SQIVND (reference sequence). Trimming took off 7 bases at V and 2 bases at J, with 14 bases between the two ends. This CDR3 spans 14 amino acids. The CDR3 protein is CASNHETGNYGYTF. CDR3 in DNA: TGTGCCAGTAATCACGAGACAGGCAACTATGGCTACACCTTC.

This sequence joins TRBV5-4 and TRBJ2-6; perhaps TRBD1 as D (6 bases). Germline-derived CDR1 and CDR2 are SGHNT and YYREEE (reference sequence). The CDR3 runs 15 residues. Trimming took off 1 base at V and 1 base at J, with 6 bases between the two ends. The CDR3 DNA follows: TGTGCCAGCAGCTTGCAGGGGTCTGGGGCCAACGTCCTGACTTTC. Amino acid sequence: CASSLQGSGANVLTF.

The CDR3 protein is CASRTGGNTIYF. DNA for the CDR3: TGTGCCAGCAGGACAGGTGGAAACACCATATATTTT. V gene TRBV12-3 or TRBV12-4 combines with J gene TRBJ1-3; the D gene is possibly TRBD1 (6 bases). V was clipped by 6 bases and J by 3 bases, with 6 bases between them. The length of the CDR3 is 12 residues.

This clone was seen a few times. The identical CDR3 is also encoded by other nucleotide sequences in the sample. This chain joins TRBV5-1 and TRBJ2-5; 11 bases agree with TRBD2. The CDR3 has 15 residues. Germline V CDR1 and CDR2: SGHRS, YFSETQ. J gave up 4 bases and V 3 bases, and 5 bases lay outside the gene matches. The CDR3 DNA is TGCGCCAGCAGCTCGACTAGCGGGGAGGGAGAGACCCAGTACTTC. The encoded protein is CASSSTSGEGETQYF.

The CDR3 sequence is CASSLTSGTGNTIYF. The CDR3 DNA reads as TGCGCCAGCAGCTTGACCTCCGGTACTGGAAACACCATATATTTT. The chain employs TRBV5-1 and TRBJ1-3; no clear D. The CDR3 contains 15 residues. Trimming took off 1 base at V and 2 bases at J, with 10 bases between the two ends. Germline V gives CDR1 SGHRS, CDR2 YFSETQ.